What follows are 16 T cell receptor beta chains derived from one specimen sequenced in a study of blood T cell repertoires in COVID-19. Clones were read by immunoSEQ multiplex PCR, and TCRdb kept only the in-frame ones, dropping some. The table has about 200,000 clones, 85% seen once. Sequenced input: peripheral blood. The receptors derive from a man between 60 and 75 years old with COVID-19, enrolled during active disease.

This sequence joins TRBV25-1 and TRBJ1-4, with D perhaps TRBD1 (6 bases). Trimming stripped 4 bases from V and 8 bases from J, with 17 bases between. CDR3 length: 15 amino acids. The germline V gene encodes CDR1 MGHDK and CDR2 SYGVNS. CDR3 residues: CASSGAQGRGEKLFF. Here the CDR3 DNA reads TGTGCCAGCAGTGGGGCTCAGGGGCGGGGGGAAAAACTGTTTTTT.

The CDR3 nucleotides read TGTGCCAGCAGCCAGCTCCGGGGGACTGAAGCTTTCTTT. Amino acid sequence: CASSQLRGTEAFF. The V and J genes are TRBV7-6 and TRBJ1-1; D possibly corresponds to TRBD1 (5 bases). This CDR3 region has 13 residues. Germline-derived CDR1 and CDR2 are SGHVS and FNYEAQ. Trimming shortened V by 5 bases and J by 5 bases, and 12 bases separated the two germline ends.

V usage is TRBV24-1 and J usage is TRBJ1-5; D uncertain. The CDR3 has 16 residues. Germline assignment: CDR1 KGHDR and CDR2 SFDVKD. Trimming left V 3 bases short and J 3 bases short, with 14 bases between. Here the CDR3 DNA reads TGTGCCACCAGTGATAGCTCGCAGGCTAACAATCAGCCCCAGCATTTT. Its translation: CATSDSSQANNQPQHF.

This clone appeared a single time. The chain links TRBV6-5 to TRBJ1-2; D is uncertain. Deletions cut 4 bases from V and 4 bases from J, with 10 bases between. Germline lookup yields CDR1 MNHEY and CDR2 SVGAGI. The CDR3 totals 13 residues. The CDR3 region is CASSLTTTYGYTF. CDR3 nucleotides: TGTGCCAGCAGTTTGACAACGACCTATGGCTACACCTTC.

The chain recombines TRBV5-1 with TRBJ2-2; a weak D match, TRBD2 (6 bases). This CDR3 has 17 amino acids. The germline gives CDR1 SGHRS, CDR2 YFSETQ. V lost 0 bases, J lost 2 bases, and 14 bases lay in between. CDR3 protein: CASSLGTGEINTGELFF. CDR3 sequence (DNA): TGCGCCAGCAGCTTGGGTACGGGGGAGATTAACACCGGGGAGCTGTTTTTT.

The V call is TRBV10-1, the J call TRBJ2-1, with 8 bases lining up with TRBD2. V shed 2 bases and J 2 bases; nucleotides not matched to a gene: 2. This CDR3 comprises 15 residues. Germline V lookup: CDR1 WNHNN, CDR2 SYGVQD (reference sequence). The CDR3 protein is CASSERRGAYNEQFF. The CDR3 coding sequence is TGCGCCAGCAGTGAGAGGCGGGGGGCCTACAATGAGCAGTTCTTC.

The chain joins TRBV27 to TRBJ2-1, with a possible D match to TRBD1 (5 bases). V shed 7 bases and J shed 1 base, with 17 bases lying between them. The CDR3 has 16 residues. Germline V CDR1 and CDR2: MNHEY, SMNVEV (reference sequence). The CDR3 reads CASTVLGPRSYNEQFF. CDR3 nucleotide sequence: TGTGCCAGCACCGTGTTGGGGCCAAGGTCCTACAATGAGCAGTTCTTC.

The chain combines TRBV11-2 with TRBJ1-1; D remains ambiguous. From germline, CDR1 is SGHAT and CDR2 FQNNGV. Trimming took 5 bases from V and 0 from J, leaving 13 bases between them. CDR3 size: 15 residues. CDR3 sequence (DNA): TGTGCCAGCAGCGCCCGGAACGGGATGAACACTGAAGCTTTCTTT. Its protein is CASSARNGMNTEAFF.

This clone was found once. The chain uses TRBV28 and TRBJ1-1; D unresolved. Germline V gives CDR1 MDHEN, CDR2 SYDVKM. Between the trimmed V and J ends, which lost 3 bases and 10 bases, there was a span of 12 bases. The CDR3 totals 12 residues. In DNA, the CDR3 is TGTGCCAGCAGTTTCCCCGGACGGGGAGCTTTCTTT. This translates into CASSFPGRGAFF.

The chain carries TRBV3-1 (or the pseudogene TRBV3-2) and TRBJ1-6, with D possibly being TRBD1 (5 bases). This CDR3 region has 14 residues. Trimming took off 4 bases at V and 10 bases at J, with 14 bases between the two ends. Germline assignment: CDR1 LGHDT and CDR2 YNNKEL (reference sequence). CDR3 in amino acids: CASSLGHLGSPLHF. The CDR3 DNA follows: TGTGCCAGCAGCCTAGGACATCTCGGGTCACCCCTCCACTTT.

The chain links TRBV19 to TRBJ1-6; D remains unclear. CDR1 LNHDA and CDR2 SQIVND come from the germline V gene (reference sequence). V gave up 2 bases and J gave up 9 bases, with 11 bases separating them. The CDR3 is 14 amino acids. In DNA form, the CDR3 reads TGTGCCAGTAGTATAAAGGTTGCAGGTTCACCCCTCCACTTT. Translating it yields CASSIKVAGSPLHF.

The chain couples TRBV4-3 to TRBJ1-6, with D possibly matching TRBD1 (6 bases). Trimming stripped 2 bases from V and 10 bases from J, with 21 bases between. CDR3 length equals 17 residues. Germline V gene sequence: CDR1 LGHNA, CDR2 YSLEER. The CDR3, as DNA: TGCGCCAGCAGCCAATTGGGGGCAGGGCAGGGTACCTCACCCCTCCACTTT. This encodes CASSQLGAGQGTSPLHF.

The chain links TRBV4-2 to TRBJ1-2; 10 bases align to TRBD1. The V segment lost 4 bases and the J segment 4 bases; nucleotides outside the gene matches: 3. The CDR3 contains 14 residues. Germline CDR1 reads LGHNA; CDR2 reads YNFKEQ. The CDR3 sequence: CASSRGTGVYGYTF. In nucleotides, the CDR3 is TGTGCCAGCAGCCGCGGGACAGGGGTCTATGGCTACACCTTC.

This rearrangement joins TRBV28 to TRBJ1-3, with 7 bases fitting TRBD1. Germline V CDR1 and CDR2: MDHEN, SYDVKM. The CDR3 contains 15 residues. Trimming cost V 6 bases and J 2 bases; bases outside gene matches: 7. CDR3 residues: CASRTADRAGNTIYF. CDR3 nucleotides: TGTGCCAGCAGGACCGCTGACAGGGCTGGAAACACCATATATTTT.

This chain links TRBV18 with TRBJ2-5, with no clear D. Per germline, CDR1 KGHSH and CDR2 LQKENI. With 3 bases removed from V and 2 bases from J, the gap between germline ends came to 7 bases. CDR3 length: 13 amino acids. The CDR3 loop reads CASSPITQETQYF. For the CDR3, the DNA is TGTGCCAGCTCACCGATAACTCAAGAGACCCAGTACTTC.

A single count supports this clone. The chain joins TRBV5-1 to TRBJ2-1; D may be TRBD1 (5 bases). This CDR3 region has 15 residues. Germline lookup yields CDR1 SGHRS and CDR2 YFSETQ. Trimming left V 0 bases short and J 2 bases short, with 9 bases between. The CDR3 reads CASSLDRPPYNEQFF. The CDR3 nucleotides read TGCGCCAGCAGCTTGGACAGGCCTCCCTACAATGAGCAGTTCTTC.